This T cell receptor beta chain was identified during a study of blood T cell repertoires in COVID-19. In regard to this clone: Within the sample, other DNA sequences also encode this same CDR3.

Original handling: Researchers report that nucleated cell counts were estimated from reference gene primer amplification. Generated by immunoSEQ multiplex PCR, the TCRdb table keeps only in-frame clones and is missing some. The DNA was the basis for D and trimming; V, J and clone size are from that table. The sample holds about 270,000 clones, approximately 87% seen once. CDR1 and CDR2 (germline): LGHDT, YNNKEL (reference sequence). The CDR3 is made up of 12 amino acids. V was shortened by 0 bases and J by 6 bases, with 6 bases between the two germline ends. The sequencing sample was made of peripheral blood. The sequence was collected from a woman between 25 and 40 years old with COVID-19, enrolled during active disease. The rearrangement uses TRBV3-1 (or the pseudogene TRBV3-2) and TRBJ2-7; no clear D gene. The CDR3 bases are TGTGCCAGCAGCCAAGATAGCCGCGAGCAGTACTTC. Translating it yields CASSQDSREQYF.